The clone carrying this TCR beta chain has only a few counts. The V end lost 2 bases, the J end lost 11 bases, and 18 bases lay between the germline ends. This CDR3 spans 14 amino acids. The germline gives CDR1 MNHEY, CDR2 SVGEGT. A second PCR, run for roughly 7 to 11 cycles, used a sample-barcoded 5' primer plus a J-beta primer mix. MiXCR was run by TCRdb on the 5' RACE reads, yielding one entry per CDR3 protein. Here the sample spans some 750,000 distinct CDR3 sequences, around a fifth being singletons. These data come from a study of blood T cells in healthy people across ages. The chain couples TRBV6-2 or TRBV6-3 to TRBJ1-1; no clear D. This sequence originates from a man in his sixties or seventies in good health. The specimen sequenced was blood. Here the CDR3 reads CASSYESGPLGAFF. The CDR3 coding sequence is TGTGCCAGCAGTTACGAATCCGGGCCCCTCGGGGCTTTCTTT.